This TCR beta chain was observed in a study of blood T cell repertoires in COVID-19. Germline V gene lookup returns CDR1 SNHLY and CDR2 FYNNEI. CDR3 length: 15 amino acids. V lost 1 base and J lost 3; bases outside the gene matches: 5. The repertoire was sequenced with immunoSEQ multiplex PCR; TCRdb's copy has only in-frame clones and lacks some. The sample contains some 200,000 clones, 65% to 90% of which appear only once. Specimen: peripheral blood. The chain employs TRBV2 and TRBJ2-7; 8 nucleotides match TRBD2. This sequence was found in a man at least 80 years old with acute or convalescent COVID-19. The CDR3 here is CASSEEGGRIYEQYF. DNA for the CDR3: TGTGCCAGCAGTGAAGAAGGCGGGAGGATCTACGAGCAGTACTTC.